Listed below are T cell receptor beta chains from one sample, sequenced in a study of blood T cell repertoires in COVID-19. Produced via immunoSEQ multiplex PCR; TCRdb's table is partial and in-frame only. This repertoire shows 95,000 to 120,000 clones, about four fifths found once; its top ten account for just over 4%. Sequenced: peripheral blood. These receptors all stem from a woman in her 70s with acute or convalescent COVID-19. CDR3s include the opening cysteine and the closing phenylalanine or tryptophan. Fields, in order: CDR3 protein, CDR3 DNA, V gene, J gene, CDR3 length, D gene, clone size. A D gene is named only where the DNA matches it firmly. Only some rows state a clone size, as once, few, many or a class for expanded clones.

CDR3: CASSQLSMGGYEQYF; DNA: TGCGCCAGCAGCCAACTGAGTATGGGGGGCTACGAGCAGTACTTC; V: TRBV4-1; J: TRBJ2-7; length: 15; D: NA; size: NA
CDR3: CASSLSGRGELFF; DNA: TGTGCCAGCAGTCTAAGCGGGAGAGGGGAGCTGTTTTTT; V: TRBV2; J: TRBJ2-2; length: 13; D: TRBD2; size: NA
CDR3: CASSEARDSDTQYF; DNA: TGCGCCAGCAGTGAGGCCAGGGATTCAGATACGCAGTATTTT; V: TRBV10-1; J: TRBJ2-3; length: 14; D: NA; size: NA
CDR3: CASSPGLAGGQETQYF; DNA: TGTGCCAGCAGCCCAGGACTAGCGGGGGGTCAAGAGACCCAGTACTTC; V: TRBV7-2; J: TRBJ2-5; length: 16; D: TRBD2; size: NA
CDR3: CASSFGGTGTYEQYF; DNA: TGTGCCAGCAGCTTCGGGGGGACAGGGACCTACGAGCAGTACTTC; V: TRBV5-4; J: TRBJ2-7; length: 15; D: TRBD1; size: NA
CDR3: CASSLWVGTGLGSGANVLTF; DNA: TGTGCCAGCAGCCTATGGGTTGGGACAGGGCTCGGCTCTGGGGCCAACGTCCTGACTTTC; V: TRBV5-8; J: TRBJ2-6; length: 20; D: TRBD1; size: NA
CDR3: CASSLPEYYGYTF; DNA: TGTGCCAGCAGCTTACCCGAGTACTATGGCTACACCTTC; V: TRBV13; J: TRBJ1-2; length: 13; D: NA; size: NA
CDR3: CASSPSGRNNSPLHF; DNA: TGTGCCAGCAGCCCCTCGGGAAGGAATAATTCACCCCTCCACTTT; V: TRBV7-9; J: TRBJ1-6; length: 15; D: NA; size: NA
CDR3: CAISDIGPEKLFF; DNA: TGTGCCATCAGCGATATTGGGCCAGAAAAACTGTTTTTT; V: TRBV10-3; J: TRBJ1-4; length: 13; D: NA; size: NA
CDR3: CAIRSGEWTEAFF; DNA: TGTGCCATCAGATCAGGGGAATGGACTGAAGCTTTCTTT; V: TRBV10-3; J: TRBJ1-1; length: 13; D: NA; size: once
CDR3: CASSFAVDTQYF; DNA: TGTGCCAGCAGTTTTGCGGTTGATACGCAGTATTTT; V: TRBV12-3/TRBV12-4; J: TRBJ2-3; length: 12; D: NA; size: NA
CDR3: CALDGPGSYGYTF; DNA: TGTGCCCTAGACGGCCCAGGGTCCTATGGCTACACCTTC; V: TRBV7-2; J: TRBJ1-2; length: 13; D: NA; size: NA
CDR3: CASSVGRGRDQPQHF; DNA: TGTGCCAGCAGCGTCGGCAGGGGGCGCGATCAGCCCCAGCATTTT; V: TRBV7-2; J: TRBJ1-5; length: 15; D: TRBD1; size: NA
CDR3: CASSPRGADRPYGYTF; DNA: TGTGCCAGCAGCCCCAGAGGAGCCGACAGACCCTATGGCTACACCTTC; V: TRBV28; J: TRBJ1-2; length: 16; D: NA; size: NA
CDR3: CASSDSQLEAFF; DNA: TGTGCCAGCAGCGACAGCCAGCTTGAAGCTTTCTTT; V: TRBV7-9; J: TRBJ1-1; length: 12; D: NA; size: NA
CDR3: CASSFRQVSYNEQFF; DNA: TGCGCCAGCAGCTTCCGACAGGTCTCCTACAATGAGCAGTTCTTC; V: TRBV5-1; J: TRBJ2-1; length: 15; D: NA; size: few
CDR3: CATSRENSPLHF; DNA: TGTGCCACCAGCAGGGAGAATTCACCCCTCCACTTT; V: TRBV15; J: TRBJ1-6; length: 12; D: NA; size: once
CDR3: CASTGGLGEAFF; DNA: TGTGCCAGCACGGGGGGGTTGGGTGAAGCTTTCTTT; V: TRBV6-5; J: TRBJ1-1; length: 12; D: NA; size: NA
CDR3: CASSKTEHSYNEQFF; DNA: TGTGCCAGCAGTAAAACAGAGCACTCTTACAATGAGCAGTTCTTC; V: TRBV6-4; J: TRBJ2-1; length: 15; D: NA; size: NA
CDR3: CASSEGRFKSSYNEQFF; DNA: TGTGCCAGTAGCGAGGGTAGGTTTAAGTCTTCCTACAATGAGCAGTTCTTC; V: TRBV19; J: TRBJ2-1; length: 17; D: NA; size: NA
CDR3: CASDSGTEENTEAFF; DNA: TGTGCCAGCGATTCCGGGACAGAAGAGAACACTGAAGCTTTCTTT; V: TRBV19; J: TRBJ1-1; length: 15; D: TRBD1; size: NA
CDR3: CASKIRREGYEQYF; DNA: TGTGCCAGCAAGATCAGGCGGGAGGGGTACGAGCAGTACTTC; V: TRBV27; J: TRBJ2-7; length: 14; D: TRBD2; size: NA
CDR3: CASSLSGNQPQHF; DNA: TGTGCCAGCAGTCTGTCGGGGAATCAGCCCCAGCATTTT; V: TRBV6-6; J: TRBJ1-5; length: 13; D: NA; size: NA
CDR3: CASSRSPGNTIYF; DNA: TGTGCCAGCAGCCGTAGTCCTGGAAACACCATATATTTT; V: TRBV28; J: TRBJ1-3; length: 13; D: NA; size: once
CDR3: CASSTGQRPLEAFF; DNA: TGTGCCAGTAGTACAGGACAGCGACCTCTTGAAGCTTTCTTT; V: TRBV19; J: TRBJ1-1; length: 14; D: NA; size: NA
CDR3: CASPSTDSNTEAFF; DNA: TGTGCCAGCCCTTCGACAGATTCAAACACTGAAGCTTTCTTT; V: TRBV6-5; J: TRBJ1-1; length: 14; D: NA; size: NA
CDR3: CASSPLQAGNEQFF; DNA: TGTGCCAGCTCACCACTGCAGGCTGGCAATGAGCAGTTCTTC; V: TRBV18; J: TRBJ2-1; length: 14; D: NA; size: NA
CDR3: CASSWTGQSRHQPQHF; DNA: TGTGCCAGCAGTTGGACGGGACAGTCGCGCCATCAGCCCCAGCATTTT; V: TRBV6-5; J: TRBJ1-5; length: 16; D: TRBD1; size: few
CDR3: CASRRAPEDVSTDTQYF; DNA: TGTGCCAGTAGGAGGGCCCCGGAAGACGTAAGCACAGATACGCAGTATTTT; V: TRBV19; J: TRBJ2-3; length: 17; D: NA; size: NA
CDR3: CASSVESHLNGYTF; DNA: TGTGCCAGCAGCGTGGAGAGCCACCTCAATGGCTACACCTTC; V: TRBV9; J: TRBJ1-2; length: 14; D: NA; size: few
CDR3: CASSLTGSSYNEQFF; DNA: TGCGCCAGCAGCTTGACGGGGAGCTCCTACAATGAGCAGTTCTTC; V: TRBV5-1; J: TRBJ2-1; length: 15; D: NA; size: NA
CDR3: CASRATQRYGYTF; DNA: TGTGCCAGCAGAGCTACACAGAGATATGGCTACACCTTC; V: TRBV11-2; J: TRBJ1-2; length: 13; D: NA; size: NA
CDR3: CASSLDRGRSYTF; DNA: TGTGCCAGCAGCCTTGACAGGGGGCGAAGCTACACCTTC; V: TRBV6-5; J: TRBJ1-2; length: 13; D: TRBD1; size: NA
CDR3: CASSRTGGNQPQHF; DNA: TGTGCCAGCAGTAGAACCGGGGGGAATCAGCCCCAGCATTTT; V: TRBV27; J: TRBJ1-5; length: 14; D: NA; size: NA
CDR3: CASGGQGHEKLFF; DNA: TGTGCCAGTGGGGGACAGGGCCATGAAAAACTGTTTTTT; V: TRBV19; J: TRBJ1-4; length: 13; D: TRBD1; size: NA
CDR3: CATRPGRASGNTIYF; DNA: TGTGCCACCCGCCCGGGGAGGGCCTCTGGAAACACCATATATTTT; V: TRBV15; J: TRBJ1-3; length: 15; D: NA; size: few
CDR3: CASSTPTGGVPDTQYF; DNA: TGTGCCAGCAGCACCCCAACAGGGGGCGTCCCAGATACGCAGTATTTT; V: TRBV27; J: TRBJ2-3; length: 16; D: TRBD1; size: once
CDR3: CASSILAGVDYGYTF; DNA: TGTGCCAGTAGTATATTGGCGGGCGTGGACTATGGCTACACCTTC; V: TRBV19; J: TRBJ1-2; length: 15; D: NA; size: NA
CDR3: CSVEIRSGGTSNTQYF; DNA: TGCAGCGTTGAAATTAGGAGCGGGGGGACCTCGAATACGCAGTATTTT; V: TRBV29-1; J: TRBJ2-3; length: 16; D: TRBD2; size: NA
CDR3: CASSQDLDRRTLRGTQYF; DNA: TGTGCCAGCAGCCAAGATCTGGACAGGAGGACCCTACGGGGGACCCAGTACTTC; V: TRBV3-1/TRBV3-2; J: TRBJ2-5; length: 18; D: TRBD1; size: once
CDR3: CASSEPGHSYNEQFF; DNA: TGTGCCAGCAGCGAACCGGGACACTCCTACAATGAGCAGTTCTTC; V: TRBV7-6; J: TRBJ2-1; length: 15; D: NA; size: NA
CDR3: CASSEGRGGAYEQYF; DNA: TGTGCCAGCAGTGAAGGGCGCGGGGGGGCGTACGAGCAGTACTTC; V: TRBV2; J: TRBJ2-7; length: 15; D: TRBD2; size: NA
CDR3: CASSRRSQGTTEGYTF; DNA: TGTGCCAGCAGCCGACGAAGTCAGGGGACCACTGAGGGCTACACCTTC; V: TRBV16; J: TRBJ1-2; length: 16; D: NA; size: NA
CDR3: CASSGGLAGPRGYNEQFF; DNA: TGCGCCAGCAGCGGGGGACTAGCGGGCCCCCGTGGGTACAATGAGCAGTTCTTC; V: TRBV5-1; J: TRBJ2-1; length: 18; D: TRBD2; size: NA
CDR3: CAGSSGRSSEQYF; DNA: TGTGCCGGTTCTAGCGGGAGATCATCCGAGCAGTACTTC; V: TRBV28; J: TRBJ2-7; length: 13; D: TRBD2; size: NA
CDR3: CAWTNTGVRNTIYF; DNA: TGTGCCTGGACCAACACAGGTGTTAGAAACACCATATATTTT; V: TRBV30; J: TRBJ1-3; length: 14; D: NA; size: NA
CDR3: CASRGQFYGYTF; DNA: TGTGCCAGTAGGGGACAGTTTTATGGCTACACCTTC; V: TRBV2; J: TRBJ1-2; length: 12; D: TRBD1; size: few
CDR3: CASSPYPGTGFILEDNSPLHF; DNA: TGTGCCAGCTCACCTTATCCCGGGACAGGTTTCATCTTAGAGGATAATTCACCCCTCCACTTT; V: TRBV18; J: TRBJ1-6; length: 21; D: TRBD1; size: NA
CDR3: CAISERGNYGYTF; DNA: TGTGCCATCAGTGAACGGGGTAACTATGGCTACACCTTC; V: TRBV10-3; J: TRBJ1-2; length: 13; D: NA; size: NA
CDR3: CASSLNTGKTTYEQYF; DNA: TGCGCCAGCAGCTTAAATACAGGGAAAACAACCTACGAGCAGTACTTC; V: TRBV5-1; J: TRBJ2-7; length: 16; D: NA; size: NA
CDR3: CASSLGFHYEQYF; DNA: TGCGCCAGCAGCCTCGGGTTTCACTACGAGCAGTACTTC; V: TRBV5-1; J: TRBJ2-7; length: 13; D: NA; size: NA
CDR3: CASRPSIDWSYEQYF; DNA: TGTGCCAGTAGGCCTTCAATCGACTGGTCCTACGAGCAGTACTTC; V: TRBV19; J: TRBJ2-7; length: 15; D: NA; size: NA
CDR3: CASFPHSDGNQPQHF; DNA: TGTGCCAGCTTCCCCCATAGCGACGGAAATCAGCCCCAGCATTTT; V: TRBV6-5; J: TRBJ1-5; length: 15; D: NA; size: NA
CDR3: CASSTGGILNEKLFF; DNA: TGTGCCAGCAGCACGGGGGGGATTCTTAATGAAAAACTGTTTTTT; V: TRBV11-2; J: TRBJ1-4; length: 15; D: NA; size: NA
CDR3: CATQGSSGANVLTF; DNA: TGTGCCACTCAGGGGAGCTCTGGGGCCAACGTCCTGACTTTC; V: TRBV7-3; J: TRBJ2-6; length: 14; D: NA; size: NA
CDR3: CASSETSGRETQYF; DNA: TGTGCCAGCAGCGAGACTAGCGGGAGAGAGACCCAGTACTTC; V: TRBV3-1/TRBV3-2; J: TRBJ2-5; length: 14; D: TRBD2; size: NA
CDR3: CASSILATNYGYTF; DNA: TGTGCCAGCAGTATCTTGGCCACTAACTATGGCTACACCTTC; V: TRBV28; J: TRBJ1-2; length: 14; D: NA; size: NA
CDR3: CASSPTGGSYNEQFF; DNA: TGTGCCAGCTCACCGACGGGAGGCTCCTACAATGAGCAGTTCTTC; V: TRBV18; J: TRBJ2-1; length: 15; D: TRBD2; size: NA
CDR3: CASSVRQLDTEAFF; DNA: TGTGCCAGCAGTGTTAGACAGCTCGACACTGAAGCTTTCTTT; V: TRBV6-6; J: TRBJ1-1; length: 14; D: NA; size: NA
CDR3: CASKVGSLAGSYEQYF; DNA: TGCGCCAGCAAAGTGGGGAGTCTAGCGGGCTCCTACGAGCAGTACTTC; V: TRBV5-1; J: TRBJ2-7; length: 16; D: TRBD2; size: NA